This T cell receptor beta chain was captured by sequencing in a study of CD4+ T cells in melanoma. Study conclusions and caveats: Neoantigen-specific CD4+ T cells in melanoma reportedly had diverse differentiation states. A reported correlation linked neoantigen-specific CD4+ T cells to CD8+, macrophage and B cell function.

On this clone itself: Its target is not known.

This CDR3 is 15 amino acids long. The germline CDR1 and CDR2 sequences are SGHTA and FQGTGA. The junction had 8 bases not matched to a gene; V was cut back by 6 bases and J by 6 bases. TCRdb's copy holds only in-frame clones and misses some; the assay was immunoSEQ multiplex PCR. The sample lists 110,000 to 150,000 clones, about nine tenths occurring once. The source is a human donor with melanoma. The chain employs TRBV7-3 and TRBJ2-1, with 10 bases that match TRBD2. The CDR3 loop is CASSSLAGAINEQFF. The CDR3, as DNA: TGTGCCAGCAGTTCCCTAGCGGGGGCGATCAATGAGCAGTTCTTC. Full variable domain (remainder filled in from reference TRBV7-3 and TRBJ2-1): GAGVSQTPSNKVTEKGKYVELRCDPISGHTALYWYRQSLGQGPEFLIYFQGTGAADDSGLPNDRFFAVRPEGSVSTLKIQRTERGDSAVYLCASSSLAGAINEQFFGPGTRLTVL.